The 11 T cell receptor beta chains reported below all come from one sample, sequenced in a study of cytomegalovirus exposure and HLA in healthy donors. The protocol was immunoSEQ multiplex PCR, while the TCRdb copy is restricted to in-frame clones and leaves out a portion. Of some 250,000 clones in the sample, around 90% were seen once. Sequences were obtained from PBMCs. The receptors were sampled from a woman aged 25 to 39 in good health and CMV-seronegative.

The rearrangement links TRBV7-9 to TRBJ2-7; D remains unclear. The V end lost 7 bases, the J end lost 4 bases, and 11 bases lay between the germline ends. This CDR3 spans 12 amino acids. CDR1 and CDR2 (germline): SEHNR, FQNEAQ (reference sequence). CDR3 nucleotides: TGTGCCAGCACCCCTTCCGATTACGAGCAGTACTTC. It translates to CASTPSDYEQYF.

V gene TRBV11-2 combines with J gene TRBJ1-4; D is undetermined. The V end was cut by 0 bases, the J end by 5 bases, with 10 bases between. The CDR3 spans 15 residues. CDR1 is SGHAT and CDR2 is FQNNGV in the germline V gene. CDR3 bases: TGTGCCAGCAGCTTAGATTGGGCCCCCAATGAAAAACTGTTTTTT. Translating gives CASSLDWAPNEKLFF.

J is TRBJ2-1 and V is TRBV4-1; 7 positions agree with TRBD1. The CDR3 is 15 residues long. The junction had 12 bases not matched to a gene; V was cut back by 5 bases and J by 8 bases. Germline CDR1 MGHRA, CDR2 YSYEKL. CDR3: CASSLPGTDGHEQFF. In DNA form, the CDR3 reads TGCGCCAGCAGCTTGCCCGGGACAGATGGCCATGAGCAGTTCTTC.

Here the CDR3 reads CASSLNRGTDTQYF. The CDR3 region has the DNA TGTGCCAGCAGTTTAAACAGGGGGACAGATACGCAGTATTTT. This chain uses TRBV27 with TRBJ2-3; TRBD1 matches at 8 bases. V shed 2 bases, J shed 3 bases, and the junction held 1 base outside the gene matches. Germline lookup yields CDR1 MNHEY and CDR2 SMNVEV (reference sequence). The CDR3 contains 14 residues.

V is TRBV2 and J is TRBJ1-4, with 8 bases fitting TRBD1. With 5 bases clipped from V and 10 bases from J, the junction kept 6 bases outside the gene matches. The CDR3 is 13 residues long. Germline loops: CDR1 SNHLY, CDR2 FYNNEI. The CDR3 here is CASSQGQGGKLFF. The CDR3 nucleotides are TGTGCCAGCAGTCAAGGACAGGGCGGAAAACTGTTTTTT.

The chain carries TRBV27 and TRBJ2-6; D not certain. Trimming left V 2 bases short and J 0 bases short, with 8 bases between. The CDR3 is 16 residues long. Germline CDR1 and CDR2: MNHEY and SMNVEV (reference sequence). The CDR3 bases are TGTGCCAGCAGTTTAAACGGATTCTCTGGGGCCAACGTCCTGACTTTC. This gives the protein CASSLNGFSGANVLTF.

This rearrangement joins TRBV29-1 to TRBJ1-2; D call uncertain. V was trimmed by 0 bases and J by 8 bases, leaving 13 bases between them. Germline V gives CDR1 SQVTM, CDR2 ANQGSEA. This CDR3 contains 13 residues. CDR3: CSVEEGRREGYTF. Here the CDR3 DNA reads TGCAGCGTTGAAGAAGGGCGGCGGGAAGGCTACACCTTC.

This clone was observed a single time. The chain combines TRBV6-6 with TRBJ1-1; D is unclear. The ends were cut back, 5 bases at V and 11 bases at J, with 12 bases in the middle. The CDR3 contains 11 residues. CDR1 and CDR2 from the germline V gene are MNHNY and SVGAGI (reference sequence). CDR3 loop: CASSSGPVAFF. CDR3 bases: TGTGCCAGCAGTAGTGGGCCGGTCGCTTTCTTT.

The chain carries TRBV4-1 and TRBJ2-2, with D possibly matching TRBD1 (6 bases). The CDR3 totals 13 residues. The germline V gene encodes CDR1 MGHRA and CDR2 YSYEKL. Trimming removed 3 bases from V and 5 bases from J, with 7 bases in between. CDR3 nucleotides: TGCGCCAGCAGCCAGGGACAAACCGGGGAGCTGTTTTTT. This encodes CASSQGQTGELFF.

V is TRBV5-3 and J is TRBJ2-1; D gene ambiguous. TRBV5-3 is noted as an ORF with a role that remains uncertain. CDR3 size: 15 residues. Deletions cut 0 bases from V and 1 base from J, with 8 bases between. The CDR3 DNA reads as TGTGCCAGAAGCTTGGCGGAGAAATCCTACAATGAGCAGTTCTTC. Its protein product is CARSLAEKSYNEQFF.

This chain connects TRBV19 to TRBJ2-1, with D maybe TRBD2 (5 bases). This CDR3 is built from 16 residues. Trimming left V 3 bases short and J 4 bases short, with 16 bases between. Germline lookup yields CDR1 LNHDA and CDR2 SQIVND (reference sequence). The CDR3 reads CASSISLERIYNEQFF. CDR3 in DNA: TGTGCCAGTAGTATTTCCCTCGAGCGGATATACAATGAGCAGTTCTTC.